Listed below are T cell receptor beta chains from one sample, sequenced in a study of shared clonotypes between healthy human individuals. Profiled with immunoSEQ multiplex PCR; TCRdb holds only in-frame clones, not every one. This table has hundreds of thousands of clones, over 65% appearing once. The source material was memory CD4+ T cells sorted from blood. These receptors were collected from a woman aged 30 to 39 in good health. Each CDR3 is given with its conserved first and last residue. D genes are given only for firm matches. The size entry is marked missing in some rows and otherwise reads once, few, many or a size class.

J gene	D gene	clone size	V gene	CDR3 DNA	CDR3 protein
TRBJ2-1	-	once	TRBV28	TGTGCCAGGGGGTTACAGGACAATGAGCAGTTCTTC	CARGLQDNEQFF
TRBJ1-5	-	-	TRBV4-1	TGCGCCAGCAGCCAAAGGGGTCAGGGATCGGGCAATCAGCCCCAGCATTTT	CASSQRGQGSGNQPQHF
TRBJ1-4	-	once	TRBV10-3	TGTGCCATCAGTGAGTCTGGCAGGCCGAATGAAAAACTGTTTTTT	CAISESGRPNEKLFF
TRBJ1-3	-	-	TRBV18	TGTGCCAGCTCACCAGCCGACAGTAGCTCTGGAAACACCATATATTTT	CASSPADSSSGNTIYF
TRBJ1-5	-	-	TRBV15	TGTGCCACCAGCAGAGCAAAGGACGTCTATCAGCCCCAGCATTTT	CATSRAKDVYQPQHF
TRBJ1-3	-	-	TRBV7-2	TGTGCCAGCAGATACAGGGTCAGCTCTGGAAACACCATATATTTT	CASRYRVSSGNTIYF
TRBJ2-6	-	-	TRBV7-9	TGTGCCAGCAGCTTGGGCCTGATCTGGTCTGGGGCCAACGTCCTGACTTTC	CASSLGLIWSGANVLTF
TRBJ2-7	-	few	TRBV20-1	TGCAGTGCCACACCAGTCTACGAGCAGTACTTC	CSATPVYEQYF
TRBJ1-5	-	once	TRBV19	TGTGCCAGTAAAATCGGGGGGTGGGACAATCAGCCCCAGCATTTT	CASKIGGWDNQPQHF
TRBJ1-2	-	-	TRBV6-5	TGTGCCAGCAGTTACCGATTGTTGGGGACCAGTTATGGCTACACCTTC	CASSYRLLGTSYGYTF
TRBJ1-5	-	-	TRBV28	TGTGCCAGCAGTTTTGGGGGGTCCAATCAGCCCCAGCATTTT	CASSFGGSNQPQHF
TRBJ2-5	-	-	TRBV5-1	TGCGCCAGCAGCTTGGTAACAGGGGGGGAAGAGACCCAGTACTTC	CASSLVTGGEETQYF
TRBJ2-1	TRBD2	many	TRBV7-9	TGTGCCAGCAGCCCGGGACTAGCGGGAGGGCCCTACAATGAGCAGTTCTTC	CASSPGLAGGPYNEQFF
TRBJ1-4	TRBD1	-	TRBV5-1	TGCGCCAGCAGCTCCGGGACAGAAAATGAAAAACTGTTTTTT	CASSSGTENEKLFF
TRBJ1-5	-	few	TRBV25-1	TGTGCCAGCAGCGCTGATGGGGGGCCCAGCAATCAGCCCCAGCATTTT	CASSADGGPSNQPQHF